This TCR beta chain was captured by sequencing in a study of glioma-infiltrating T cells. Study-wide results and limits: Above-expected tissue-blood divergence occurred in all gliomas, most in low-grade ones.

Using RNA template, CDR3s of TCR alpha and beta were amplified with iRepertoire arm-PCR. TCRdb itself ran the multiplex PCR reads through MiXCR, one entry per CDR3 protein. The table shows about 140,000 distinct CDR3 sequences, with 30% to 40% occurring only once. With regard to this clonotype: Its antigen is currently unknown.

This CDR3 spans 15 amino acids. CDR1 MRHNA and CDR2 SNTAGT come from the germline V gene. Between the trimmed V and J ends, which lost 2 bases and 7 bases, there was a span of 12 bases. The receptor was derived from a human donor with low-grade glioma or glioblastoma, undergoing nonglioma brain surgery, or in good health (not recorded which). The chain couples TRBV6-4 to TRBJ1-6; D gene uncertain. Sequencing was performed on glioma tissue, nonneoplastic brain tissue, or PBMCs (not recorded which). CDR3 residues: CASSDPSAENSPLHF. The CDR3 DNA is TGTGCCAGCAGTGACCCTTCGGCCGAAAATTCACCCCTCCACTTT.